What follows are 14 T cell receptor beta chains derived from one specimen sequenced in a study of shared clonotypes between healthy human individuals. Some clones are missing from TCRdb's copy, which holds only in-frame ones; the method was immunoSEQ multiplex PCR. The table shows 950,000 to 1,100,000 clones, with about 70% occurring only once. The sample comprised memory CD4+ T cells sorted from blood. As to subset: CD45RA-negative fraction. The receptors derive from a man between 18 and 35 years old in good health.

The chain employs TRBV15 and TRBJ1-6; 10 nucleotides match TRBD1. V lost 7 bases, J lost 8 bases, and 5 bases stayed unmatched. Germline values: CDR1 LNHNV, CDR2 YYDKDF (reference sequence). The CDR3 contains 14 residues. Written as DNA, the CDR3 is TGTGCCACCACCCCGGGACAGGGGTATTCACCCCTCCACTTT. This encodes CATTPGQGYSPLHF. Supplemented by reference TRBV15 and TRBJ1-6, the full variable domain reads DAMVIQNPRYQVTQFGKPVTLSCSQTLNHNVMYWYQQKSSQAPKLLFHYYDKDFNNEADTPDNFQSRRPNTSFCFLDIRSPGLGDTAMYLCATTPGQGYSPLHFGNGTRLTVT.

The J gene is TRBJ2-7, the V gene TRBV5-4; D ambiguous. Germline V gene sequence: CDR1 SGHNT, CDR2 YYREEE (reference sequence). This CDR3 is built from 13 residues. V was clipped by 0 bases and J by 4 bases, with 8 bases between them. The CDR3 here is CASSLDSVYEQYF. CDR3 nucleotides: TGTGCCAGCAGCTTGGATTCGGTTTACGAGCAGTACTTC.

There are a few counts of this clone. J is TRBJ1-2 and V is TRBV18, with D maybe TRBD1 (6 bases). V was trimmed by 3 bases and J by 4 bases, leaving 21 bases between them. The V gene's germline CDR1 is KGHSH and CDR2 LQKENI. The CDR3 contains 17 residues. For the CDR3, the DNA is TGTGCCAGCTCACCTTCATCAGCGGGGGCGCACGGCTATGGCTACACCTTC. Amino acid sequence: CASSPSSAGAHGYGYTF.

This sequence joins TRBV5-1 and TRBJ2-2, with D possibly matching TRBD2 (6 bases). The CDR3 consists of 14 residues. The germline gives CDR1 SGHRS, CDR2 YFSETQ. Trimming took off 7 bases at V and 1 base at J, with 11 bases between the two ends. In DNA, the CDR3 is TGCGCCAGCTGCGTGGGAGGGAACACCGGGGAGCTGTTTTTT. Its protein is CASCVGGNTGELFF.

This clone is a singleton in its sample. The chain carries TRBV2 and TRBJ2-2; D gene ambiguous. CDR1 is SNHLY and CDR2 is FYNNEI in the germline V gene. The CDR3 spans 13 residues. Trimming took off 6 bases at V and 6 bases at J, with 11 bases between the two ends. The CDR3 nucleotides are TGTGCCAGCAGCGTCCTGATGTCCGGGGAGCTGTTTTTT. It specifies CASSVLMSGELFF.

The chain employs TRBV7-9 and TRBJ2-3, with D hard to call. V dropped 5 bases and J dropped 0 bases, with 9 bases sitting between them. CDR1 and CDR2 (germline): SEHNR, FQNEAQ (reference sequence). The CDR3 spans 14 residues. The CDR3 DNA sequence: TGTGCCAGCAGCCCGTCCCTTAGCACAGATACGCAGTATTTT. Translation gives CASSPSLSTDTQYF.

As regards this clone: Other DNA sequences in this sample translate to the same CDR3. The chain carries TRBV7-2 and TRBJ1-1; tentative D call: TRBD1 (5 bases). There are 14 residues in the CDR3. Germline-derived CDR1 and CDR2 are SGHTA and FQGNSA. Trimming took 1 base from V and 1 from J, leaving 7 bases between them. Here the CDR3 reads CASSLGTGNTEAFF. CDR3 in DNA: TGTGCCAGCAGCTTAGGAACAGGGAACACTGAAGCTTTCTTT.

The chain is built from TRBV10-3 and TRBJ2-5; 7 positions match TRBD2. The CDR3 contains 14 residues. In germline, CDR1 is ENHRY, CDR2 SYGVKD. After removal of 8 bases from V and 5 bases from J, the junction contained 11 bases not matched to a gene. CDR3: CAIGEGLTGETQYF. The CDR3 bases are TGTGCCATCGGGGAGGGGTTGACTGGGGAGACCCAGTACTTC.

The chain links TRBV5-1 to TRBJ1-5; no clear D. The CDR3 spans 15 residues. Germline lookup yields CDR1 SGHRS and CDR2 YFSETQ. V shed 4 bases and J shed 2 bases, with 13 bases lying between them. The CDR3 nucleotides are TGCGCCAGCAGCCTTCTCGGGGTACGCAATCAGCCCCAGCATTTT. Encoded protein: CASSLLGVRNQPQHF. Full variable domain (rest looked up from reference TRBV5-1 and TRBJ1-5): KAGVTQTPRYLIKTRGQQVTLSCSPISGHRSVSWYQQTPGQGLQFLFEYFSETQRNKGNFPGRFSGRQFSNSRSEMNVSTLELGDSALYLCASSLLGVRNQPQHFGDGTRLSIL.

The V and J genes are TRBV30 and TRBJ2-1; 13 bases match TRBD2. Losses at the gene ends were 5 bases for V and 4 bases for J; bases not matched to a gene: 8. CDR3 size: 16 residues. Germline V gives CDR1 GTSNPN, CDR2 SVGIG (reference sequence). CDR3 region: CAWAFRTSGSYNEQFF. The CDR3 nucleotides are TGTGCCTGGGCTTTTAGGACTAGCGGGAGTTACAATGAGCAGTTCTTC.

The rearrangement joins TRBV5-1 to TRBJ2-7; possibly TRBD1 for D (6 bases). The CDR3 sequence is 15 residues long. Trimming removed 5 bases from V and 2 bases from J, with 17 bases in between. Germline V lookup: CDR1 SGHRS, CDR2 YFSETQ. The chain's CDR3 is CASSSDRFTPYEQYF. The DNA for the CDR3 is TGCGCCAGCAGTTCTGACAGGTTCACTCCCTACGAGCAGTACTTC.

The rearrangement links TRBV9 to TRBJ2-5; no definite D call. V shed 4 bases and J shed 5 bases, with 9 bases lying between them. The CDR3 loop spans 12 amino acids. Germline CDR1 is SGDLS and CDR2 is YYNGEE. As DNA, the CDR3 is TGTGCCAGCAGCCCCTTAGGCGAGACCCAGTACTTC. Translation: CASSPLGETQYF.

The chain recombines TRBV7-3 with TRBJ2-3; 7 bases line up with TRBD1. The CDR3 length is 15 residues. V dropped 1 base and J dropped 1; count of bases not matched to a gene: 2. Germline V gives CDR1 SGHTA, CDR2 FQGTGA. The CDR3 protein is CASSLRGQRTDTQYF. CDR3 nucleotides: TGTGCCAGCAGCTTAAGGGGACAGCGCACAGATACGCAGTATTTT.

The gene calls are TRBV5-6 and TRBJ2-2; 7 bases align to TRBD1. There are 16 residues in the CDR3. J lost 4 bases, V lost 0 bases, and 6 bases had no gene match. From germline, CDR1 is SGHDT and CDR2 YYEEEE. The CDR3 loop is CASSLGQGGVTGELFF. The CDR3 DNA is TGTGCCAGCAGCTTGGGACAGGGTGGAGTCACCGGGGAGCTGTTTTTT.